Below, 27 T cell receptor beta chains from the same sample are listed, as sequenced in a study of CD8 T cells in ankylosing spondylitis. Study-level results: Ankylosing spondylitis blood appeared to be characterized by a TCR beta motif of eight highly homologous variants.

TCRdb recomputed calls from the 5' RACE reads with MiXCR, one row per CDR3 protein. This sample has roughly 400,000 distinct CDR3 sequences, with more than 20% found just once. These receptors have no identified antigens. Material: blood, either unsorted or a sorted T cell fraction (not recorded which). All receptors derive from a male donor with ankylosing spondylitis.

With respect to this clonotype: The junction and the germline gene differ at one end; a read error may be behind it. This chain connects TRBV10-3 to TRBJ2-1, with a possible D match to TRBD2 (6 bases). There are 16 residues in the CDR3. Looked up from germline, CDR1 is ENHRY and CDR2 is SYGVKD. The CDR3 nucleotides are TGTGCCATCAGTGGCAGGGTTGGGGACTCCTACAATGAGCAGATCTTC. Its protein is CAISGRVGDSYNEQIF.

The chain couples TRBV7-2 to TRBJ1-1; the D is unclear. This CDR3 is built from 12 residues. CDR1 and CDR2 (germline): SGHTA, FQGNSA. V gave up 5 bases and J gave up 4 bases, with 8 bases separating them. The CDR3 DNA reads TGTGCCAGCAGCGTCGGTAGCACTGAAGCTTTCTTT. Its protein is CASSVGSTEAFF.

The CDR3, as DNA: TGTGCCAGCAGCGTAGGACTAGCGGGAGGGCCAGCGAACATTCAGTACTTC. It translates to CASSVGLAGGPANIQYF. V and J are TRBV9 and TRBJ2-4, with TRBD2 identical over 14 bases. Germline V gene data show CDR1 as SGDLS and CDR2 as YYNGEE. The CDR3 consists of 17 residues. The trim removed 0 bases at V and 7 bases at J, leaving 6 bases unmatched. Full variable domain (remainder filled in from reference TRBV9 and TRBJ2-4): DSGVTQTPKHLITATGQRVTLRCSPRSGDLSVYWYQQSLDQGLQFLIQYYNGEERAKGNILERFSAQQFPDLHSELNLSSLELGDSALYFCASSVGLAGGPANIQYFGAGTRLSVL.

The chain recombines TRBV29-1 with TRBJ2-5, with D possibly TRBD1 on 8 matching bases. The V gene lost 4 bases and the J gene lost 5 bases, with 23 bases spanning the gap. CDR1 SQVTM and CDR2 ANQGSEA come from the germline V gene. The CDR3 runs to 16 residues. The CDR3 DNA follows: TGCAGCGTTGTACCTAGTGACAGGGGACTAAAGGAGACCCAGTACTTC. Its translation: CSVVPSDRGLKETQYF. Using reference TRBV29-1 and TRBJ2-5 for the parts outside the CDR3, the full variable domain is SAVISQKPSRDICQRGTSLTIQCQVDSQVTMMFWYRQQPGQSLTLIATANQGSEATYESGFVIDKFPISRPNLTFSTLTVSNMSPEDSSIYLCSVVPSDRGLKETQYFGPGTRLLVL.

This clonotype appeared many times. The chain uses TRBV29-1 and TRBJ1-2, with D possibly being TRBD1 (5 bases). This CDR3 spans 11 amino acids. Per the germline V gene, CDR1 is SQVTM and CDR2 is ANQGSEA. The ends were cut back, 2 bases at V and 8 bases at J, with 9 bases in the middle. The CDR3 loop is CSVEQGYGYTF. The CDR3, as DNA: TGCAGCGTTGAACAGGGCTACGGCTACACCTTC.

The CDR3 loop is CASSYSRVAVQFF. The CDR3 DNA reads TGTGCCAGCAGTTACTCGAGGGTAGCGGTTCAGTTCTTC. The chain uses TRBV6-5 and TRBJ2-1; TRBD2 might be the D (6 bases). The CDR3 is made up of 13 amino acids. Germline lookup yields CDR1 MNHEY and CDR2 SVGAGI. The V gene lost 0 bases and the J gene lost 13 bases, with 13 bases spanning the gap.

This clonotype occurred a few times. The V call is TRBV7-9, the J call TRBJ2-3, with 8 bases that match TRBD2. The germline V gene has CDR1 SEHNR and CDR2 FQNEAQ (reference sequence). This CDR3 has 11 amino acids. CDR3 DNA: TGTGCAGCGGGAGCCGGAGATACGCAGTATTTT. Its protein is CAAGAGDTQYF.

This clonotype showed up just a few times. The chain recombines TRBV20-1 with TRBJ2-3; 14 bases map to TRBD2. CDR3 length: 17 residues. V lost 2 bases and J lost 5; bases outside the gene matches: 9. CDR1 and CDR2 (germline): DFQATT, SNEGSKA (reference sequence). The CDR3 nucleotides are TGCAGTGCTAGAAGGGAGACTAGCGGGAGGGCCCAAGATACGCAGTATTTT. Translation: CSARRETSGRAQDTQYF.

This sequence joins TRBV7-3 and TRBJ1-1; D is unresolved. V lost 5 bases and J 1 base, leaving 14 bases between the germline ends. Germline-derived CDR1 and CDR2 are SGHTA and FQGTGA. The CDR3 spans 15 residues. The CDR3 region is CASSRNGGSNTEAFF. DNA for the CDR3: TGTGCCAGCAGCCGAAACGGTGGTTCGAACACTGAAGCTTTCTTT.

The CDR3 loop reads CASSWTGGDTQYF. As DNA, the CDR3 is TGTGCCAGCAGTTGGACTGGGGGAGATACGCAGTATTTT. The rearrangement joins TRBV6-4 to TRBJ2-3; D tentatively fits TRBD1 or TRBD2 (5 bases each). V was trimmed by 5 bases and J by 5 bases, leaving 11 bases between them. The germline CDR1 and CDR2 sequences are MRHNA and SNTAGT. There are 13 residues in the CDR3.

This clonotype was observed a handful of times. This chain uses TRBV29-1 with TRBJ1-3; 7 bases map to TRBD1. Trimming cost V 7 bases and J 0 bases; bases outside gene matches: 12. Germline V gene sequence: CDR1 SQVTM, CDR2 ANQGSEA. The CDR3 runs 16 residues. Here the CDR3 reads CSAWDSMGLSGNTIYF. CDR3 sequence (DNA): TGCAGCGCCTGGGACAGTATGGGTCTCTCTGGAAACACCATATATTTT.

V and J are TRBV6-1 and TRBJ2-2; 7 nucleotides agree with TRBD2. Germline V gives CDR1 MNHNS, CDR2 SASEGT. With 5 bases clipped from V and 4 bases from J, the junction kept 10 bases outside the gene matches. The CDR3 has 16 residues. The CDR3: CASSLQLGGGTGELFF. For the CDR3, the DNA is TGTGCCAGCAGTCTCCAATTGGGGGGGGGCACCGGGGAGCTGTTTTTT.

This CDR3 is CSATSGRDYNEQFF. CDR3 in DNA: TGCAGTGCCACTAGCGGGAGGGACTACAATGAGCAGTTCTTC. V is TRBV20-1 and J is TRBJ2-1, with 13 bases aligning to TRBD2. The CDR3 is 14 residues long. J gave up 3 bases and V 6 bases, and 2 bases lay outside the gene matches. Germline CDR1 is DFQATT and CDR2 is SNEGSKA (reference sequence).

Only a few counts were recorded for this clonotype. The rearrangement joins TRBV10-3 to TRBJ2-7; D possibly matches TRBD1 or TRBD2 (7 bases each). Germline values: CDR1 ENHRY, CDR2 SYGVKD. The CDR3 totals 14 residues. Trimming took 6 bases from V and 1 from J, leaving 13 bases between them. CDR3 sequence reads: CAIRSGTESYEQYF. DNA of the CDR3: TGTGCCATCAGAAGCGGGACAGAATCCTACGAGCAGTACTTC.

The rearrangement uses TRBV11-2 and TRBJ2-1, with 9 bases identical to TRBD1. V was pared by 2 bases and J by 10 bases, with 12 bases of the junction left unmatched. Germline V CDR1 and CDR2: SGHAT, FQNNGV. This CDR3 region has 16 residues. CDR3 in amino acids: CASSLSTGGAFGEQFF. CDR3 bases: TGTGCCAGCAGCTTATCCACAGGGGGCGCGTTCGGGGAGCAGTTCTTC.

This clonotype appeared many times. Germline is not matched at one junction end, which may reflect a read error. The J gene is TRBJ2-2, the V gene TRBV12-3 or TRBV12-4, with a weak D call TRBD1 (5 bases). This CDR3 has 14 amino acids. The CDR3 reads CASSLSGYTGELFF. The CDR3 DNA reads as TGCGCCAGCAGCTTATCAGGGTACACCGGGGAGCTGTTTTTT.

The rearrangement uses TRBV18 and TRBJ1-2; D may be TRBD1 (6 bases). The V end was cut by 2 bases, the J end by 0 bases, with 13 bases between. Germline V lookup: CDR1 KGHSH, CDR2 LQKENI. This CDR3 has 16 residues. This CDR3 is CASSPSQGLANYGYTF. The CDR3 DNA reads as TGTGCCAGCTCACCATCTCAGGGGCTAGCTAACTATGGCTACACCTTC. The variable domain in full, with the rest retrieved from reference TRBV18 and TRBJ1-2, is NAGVMQNPRHLVRRRGQEARLRCSPMKGHSHVYWYRQLPEEGLKFMVYLQKENIIDESGMPKERFSAEFPKEGPSILRIQQVVRGDSAAYFCASSPSQGLANYGYTFGSGTRLTVV.

The chain uses TRBV20-1 and TRBJ2-1; 10 nucleotides align to TRBD2. CDR1 is DFQATT and CDR2 is SNEGSKA in the germline V gene (reference sequence). CDR3 length: 11 amino acids. V lost 8 bases, J lost 9 bases, and 4 bases stayed unmatched. Written as DNA, the CDR3 is TGCAGTCTAGCGGGAGCCTTTGAGCAGTTCTTC. It is translated as CSLAGAFEQFF.

The chain recombines TRBV19 with TRBJ2-2; D gene unclear. The CDR3 totals 13 residues. CDR1 is LNHDA, CDR2 SQIVND, per germline (reference sequence). V was trimmed by 8 bases and J by 7 bases, leaving 14 bases between them. The CDR3 DNA follows: TGTGCCAGTTCCTTTGGGGAAGACGGGGAGCTGTTTTTT. It encodes CASSFGEDGELFF.

This chain uses TRBV28 with TRBJ2-7; 7 nucleotides agree with TRBD1. The CDR3 extends over 13 amino acids. V lost 8 bases and J lost 6; bases outside the gene matches: 10. CDR1 is MDHEN and CDR2 is SYDVKM in the germline V gene. DNA of the CDR3: TGTGCCAGCGCGTTAAGGGGGCTCGGCGAGCAGTACTTC. Its protein product is CASALRGLGEQYF.

This clonotype showed up just a few times. V usage is TRBV27 and J usage is TRBJ2-2; 8 bases line up with TRBD1. Germline lookup yields CDR1 MNHEY and CDR2 SMNVEV (reference sequence). The CDR3 consists of 15 residues. The J segment lost 6 bases and the V segment lost 6 bases, leaving 9 bases of the junction unmatched. DNA for the CDR3: TGTGCCAGCAGCCGCTCCAGGGGGCAGGCCGGGGAGCTGTTTTTT. This gives the protein CASSRSRGQAGELFF.

A few counts support this clonotype. The CDR3 sequence is CASSALAGPPGTQYF. CDR3 DNA: TGTGCCAGCAGTGCATTAGCGGGACCACCGGGTACGCAGTATTTT. The chain links TRBV2 to TRBJ2-3; 8 bases fit TRBD2. The ends lost 4 bases at V and 8 bases at J; junction bases unmatched: 11. CDR1 and CDR2 from the germline V gene are SNHLY and FYNNEI. CDR3 length: 15 residues.

This chain connects TRBV20-1 to TRBJ2-4; D gene ambiguous. The CDR3 contains 14 residues. V lost 5 bases and J lost 8, with 19 bases in between. Per germline, CDR1 DFQATT and CDR2 SNEGSKA (reference sequence). DNA for the CDR3: TGCAGTGCTGCCGAAAGCCCTGACATACACATTCAGTACTTC. Translated, it gives CSAAESPDIHIQYF.

The J gene is TRBJ2-1, the V gene TRBV10-3; 7 positions match TRBD2. J was trimmed by 7 bases and V by 4 bases; bases with no gene match: 7. CDR1 and CDR2 from the germline V gene are ENHRY and SYGVKD. The CDR3 is 14 residues long. The CDR3 DNA is TGTGCCATCAGTGTGGGGGGGAGGAGAAATGAGCAGTTCTTC. This gives the protein CAISVGGRRNEQFF.

The chain uses TRBV28 and TRBJ2-7; unclear D gene. The V gene's germline CDR1 is MDHEN and CDR2 SYDVKM. V was pared by 5 bases and J by 6 bases, with 11 bases between. The length of the CDR3 is 12 residues. CDR3 DNA sequence: TGTGCCAGCAGTACACGAGTCTCCGAGCAGTACTTC. Its translation is CASSTRVSEQYF.

The chain recombines TRBV10-3 with TRBJ2-5, with D maybe TRBD2 (6 bases). Trimming stripped 6 bases from V and 4 bases from J, with 12 bases between. Germline CDR1 and CDR2: ENHRY and SYGVKD. The CDR3 is 13 amino acids. The CDR3 reads CAISPRAGETQYF. The DNA for the CDR3 is TGTGCCATCAGCCCTCGAGCGGGAGAGACCCAGTACTTC.

This clonotype was detected ten times or more. The rearrangement joins TRBV29-1 to TRBJ1-1, with a tentative D call TRBD1 (6 bases). Germline lookup yields CDR1 SQVTM and CDR2 ANQGSEA. The CDR3 totals 14 residues. V dropped 6 bases and J dropped 6 bases, with 20 bases sitting between them. The CDR3 protein is CSVALYRDISEAFF. In DNA form, the CDR3 reads TGCAGCGTCGCCTTATACAGGGATATCTCTGAAGCTTTCTTT.